This is a list of T cell receptor beta chains from one sample in a study of OX40 agonist ivuxolimab in advanced cancers. Repertoires were generated with immunoSEQ multiplex PCR, while TCRdb's copy carries only in-frame clones and drops some. The sample carries approximately 25,000 clones, 80% to 85% recorded once. The input for sequencing was CD4+ or CD8+ T cells sorted from blood, taken in a trial of the OX40 agonist ivuxolimab. Every receptor here comes from an adult with an advanced solid tumor such as melanoma, head and neck, liver or kidney cancer. Both conserved end residues are trimmed from each CDR3. Clone size is stated in some rows and not others, as once, few, many or a class when expanded.

>NA|14|TRBV28|TRBJ2-4
ASSLVGVKAKNIQY
>NA|15|TRBV19|TRBJ1-1
ASSHSRWQSVNTEAF
>NA|13|TRBV5-4|TRBJ1-5
ASSPGPGSDQPQH
>once|13|TRBV19|TRBJ1-3
ASSTGADSGNTIY
>NA|13|TRBV14|TRBJ2-1
ASSPLAGGYNEQF
>NA|13|TRBV11-3|TRBJ2-2
ASSFKRDSTGELF
>NA|13|TRBV13|TRBJ2-5
ASSPSGGAGETQY
>NA|12|TRBV28|TRBJ2-7
ASESGRSSYEQY
>NA|14|TRBV28|TRBJ2-1
ASSYPGTGGPDEQF
>NA|13|TRBV6-1|TRBJ2-5
ASSEWAGTGETQY
>NA|14|TRBV10-1|TRBJ2-5
ASSDRASGCQETQY
>few|12|TRBV7-6|TRBJ2-7
ASSSGTSGYEQY
>NA|14|TRBV18|TRBJ2-3
ASSPPGGVSTDTQY
>NA|13|TRBV7-9|TRBJ2-3
ASSLTGAGTDTQY
>NA|11|TRBV5-1|TRBJ1-5
ASSVESNQPQH
>NA|14|TRBV7-9|TRBJ1-4
ASSPRLGPENEKLF
>NA|11|TRBV5-6|TRBJ1-1
ASSFGGNTEAF
>NA|13|TRBV4-1|TRBJ2-7
ASSQETNHHYEQY
>NA|16|TRBV7-2|NA
ASSLRGVGQGMYYEQY
>NA|13|TRBV7-9|TRBJ2-7
ASSGETGLSYEQY
>once|10|TRBV6-5|TRBJ2-1
ASSYSNNEQF
>NA|10|TRBV6-6|TRBJ2-7
ASSNTGYEQY
>NA|13|TRBV15|TRBJ1-4
ATSADRPTNEKLF
>NA|12|TRBV5-1|TRBJ1-1
ASSLAWELSEAF
>NA|13|TRBV11-2|TRBJ2-2
ASSIGAGGPGELF
>once|12|TRBV7-3|TRBJ2-1
ASSFSAFGAEQF
>NA|12|TRBV9|TRBJ2-5
ASSVDGGRETQY
>NA|13|TRBV7-3|TRBJ2-1
ASSLVTSPYNEQF
>NA|13|TRBV5-6|TRBJ2-7
ASSLAASGSYEQY
>NA|12|TRBV28|TRBJ1-2
ASAYQGGNYGYT
>NA|12|TRBV30|TRBJ2-1
AFQGISSYNEQF
>NA|13|TRBV19|TRBJ2-7
ASSMGFGDSYEQY
>NA|14|TRBV9|TRBJ2-1
ASSVGGQASYNEQF
>NA|10|TRBV29-1|TRBJ2-1
SVWWERNEQF
>few|12|TRBV5-1|TRBJ2-2
ASSWKPGTGELF
>few|13|TRBV5-4|TRBJ2-5
ASSFARGVKETQY
>NA|12|TRBV30|TRBJ2-7
AWSQGLATDEQY
>NA|13|TRBV19|TRBJ1-3
ATSAGGTFGNTIY
>NA|13|TRBV4-1|TRBJ1-4
ASSQDSGTNEKLF
>NA|15|TRBV9|TRBJ1-2
ASSVGAQDKPNYGYT
>few|12|TRBV11-2|TRBJ2-5
ASSLEWTEETQY
>NA|12|TRBV9|TRBJ2-3
ASSVAGNTDTQY
>NA|13|TRBV28|TRBJ2-7
ASSAPGQGSYEQY
>NA|16|TRBV9|TRBJ2-1
ASRQGGQPPSSYNEQF
>NA|13|TRBV4-1|TRBJ2-2
ASSQVDDGSGELF
>NA|14|TRBV9|TRBJ2-6
ASSVAKTTGANVLT
>NA|14|TRBV28|TRBJ2-7
ASSGISGRVPYEQY
>NA|17|TRBV4-1|TRBJ2-4
ASSQEGGRGGFAKNIQY
>few|9|TRBV6-1|TRBJ1-1
ASSVNTEAF
>NA|10|TRBV6-1|TRBJ2-7
ASSASSYEQY
>NA|11|TRBV9|TRBJ2-1
ASRFDPGDEQF
>NA|12|TRBV6-6|TRBJ2-7
ASSYSGTHNEQY
>NA|13|TRBV5-6|TRBJ2-7
ASSLAHRFYYEQY
>NA|11|TRBV5-6|TRBJ2-7
ASSTKHRYEQY
>NA|13|TRBV15|TRBJ2-1
ATSGRQGAYNEQF